This T cell receptor (beta chain) stems from a study of T cells after yellow fever vaccination. Using its own MiXCR run on the 5' RACE reads, TCRdb lists one record per CDR3 protein. The profile covers 500,000 to 650,000 distinct CDR3 sequences, with roughly 14% appearing a single time and over 11% taken by the ten largest. The CDR3 spans 15 residues. Germline CDR1 SGHTA, CDR2 FQGNSA. With 0 bases clipped from V and 4 bases from J, the junction kept 5 bases outside the gene matches. This chain links TRBV7-2 with TRBJ2-7; 8 positions agree with TRBD2. The specimen was PBMCs, collected on the day of the yellow fever booster vaccination. This receptor was identified in a man aged 30 to 39 who received the YFV17D yellow fever vaccine. CDR3 loop: CASSLAKSGGYEQYF. Written as DNA, the CDR3 is TGTGCCAGCAGCTTAGCGAAAAGCGGGGGTTACGAGCAGTACTTC. The full variable domain, with the rest looked up from reference TRBV7-2 and TRBJ2-7, is GAGVSQSPSNKVTEKGKDVELRCDPISGHTALYWYRQSLGQGLEFLIYFQGNSAPDKSGLPSDRFSAERTGGSVSTLTIQRTQQEDSAVYLCASSLAKSGGYEQYFGPGTRLTVT.